The present T cell receptor (beta chain) was sequenced within a study of T cell responses to AZD1222 COVID-19 vaccine. Sequenced by immunoSEQ multiplex PCR; TCRdb stores in-frame clones only, minus some. This sample has about 260,000 clones; roughly 93% occur once, and the top ten carry around 0.57%. The ends lost 1 base at V and 7 bases at J; junction bases unmatched: 6. The CDR3 spans 15 residues. Germline CDR1 is SEHNR and CDR2 is FQNEAQ (reference sequence). The source of this sequence is an adult in good health. The chain has TRBV7-9 and TRBJ2-1; 8 positions match TRBD2. Source: peripheral blood, taken on day 0 of AZD1222 vaccination. This chain's CDR3 is CASSLDGRASNEQFF. CDR3 sequence (DNA): TGTGCCAGCAGCTTAGACGGGAGGGCGAGTAATGAGCAGTTCTTC.